These T cell receptor beta chains were read from a single sample in a study of T cells after yellow fever vaccination. TCRdb redid the calling of the 5' RACE reads with MiXCR, one entry per CDR3 protein. The repertoire includes some 300,000 distinct CDR3 sequences, approximately 10% of them detected once, and about 3.5% sits in the top ten. The sequencing here drew on CD4+ T cells sorted from PBMCs, taken 5 days after the yellow fever booster vaccination. The receptors originated from a man aged 18 to 35 who received the YFV17D yellow fever vaccine. Each CDR3 is given with its conserved first and last residue. D genes are given only for firm matches. Size is omitted from some rows. Given values are once, few, many or a class for expanded clones.

D gene,J gene,V gene,clone size,CDR3 protein,CDR3 DNA
-,TRBJ2-2,TRBV6-5,few,CASSYSGGRAGELFF,TGTGCCAGCAGTTACTCGGGGGGCCGAGCCGGGGAGCTGTTTTTT
TRBD1,TRBJ2-1,TRBV12-3/TRBV12-4,-,CASSLMPTGAHEQFF,TGTGCCAGCAGTCTTATGCCTACAGGGGCCCATGAGCAGTTCTTC
TRBD1,TRBJ1-5,TRBV10-3,few,CAIRGTGNQPQHF,TGTGCCATCAGGGGGACAGGAAATCAGCCCCAGCATTTT
-,TRBJ1-4,TRBV2,few,CASVADYATNEKLFF,TGTGCCAGCGTAGCCGATTACGCAACTAATGAAAAACTGTTTTTT
-,TRBJ2-7,TRBV21-1,many,CASSKRGTGHSYEQYF,TGTGCCAGCAGCAAAAGAGGGACAGGGCACTCCTACGAGCAGTACTTC
-,TRBJ2-1,TRBV6-5,-,CASSDFPLHRNEQFF,TGTGCCAGCAGTGACTTTCCCCTACACCGTAATGAGCAGTTCTTC
-,TRBJ1-1,TRBV6-5,-,CASSRHENTEAFF,TGTGCCAGCAGTCGACACGAGAACACTGAAGCTTTCTTT
-,TRBJ2-2,TRBV2,-,CASSEITTTGELFF,TGTGCCAGCAGTGAAATTACTACGACCGGGGAGCTGTTTTTT
TRBD2,TRBJ2-5,TRBV12-3/TRBV12-4,few,CASSLGTRGGLKTQYF,TGTGCCAGCAGTTTAGGGACCCGGGGGGGCCTGAAGACCCAGTACTTC
TRBD1,TRBJ2-1,TRBV3-1,-,CASSQAGTEYNEQFF,TGTGCCAGCAGCCAGGCCGGGACAGAATACAATGAGCAGTTCTTC
-,TRBJ1-1,TRBV7-9,-,CASSFGETEAFF,TGTGCCAGCAGCTTTGGGGAAACTGAAGCTTTCTTT
-,TRBJ1-2,TRBV5-1,many,CASSLAPGENYTF,TGCGCCAGCAGCTTGGCTCCAGGGGAGAACTACACCTTC
TRBD1,TRBJ1-2,TRBV7-9,-,CASSGYPVGTALAEGYTF,TGTGCCAGCAGTGGATACCCAGTGGGGACAGCCCTGGCGGAGGGCTACACCTTC
-,TRBJ2-5,TRBV7-2,-,CASSLFGAGETQYF,TGTGCCAGCAGCTTATTCGGAGCGGGAGAGACCCAGTACTTC
-,TRBJ2-4,TRBV19,-,CASIRTGLGGIQYF,TGTGCCAGTATTAGGACAGGATTGGGGGGCATTCAGTACTTC
-,TRBJ2-2,TRBV4-2,-,CASSQVAHLGELFF,TGTGCCAGCAGCCAAGTCGCACATTTGGGCGAGCTGTTTTTT
-,TRBJ1-2,TRBV20-1,-,CSAPSEEYYGYTF,TGCAGTGCTCCGAGTGAGGAGTACTATGGCTACACCTTC
TRBD1,TRBJ1-2,TRBV7-9,few,CASSSTGTGALTF,TGTGCCAGCAGCTCAACCGGGACAGGGGCCCTCACCTTC
TRBD2,TRBJ2-3,TRBV12-3/TRBV12-4,many,CASSLAGGSDTQYF,TGTGCCAGCAGCTTAGCGGGGGGGTCGGATACGCAGTATTTT
-,TRBJ1-2,TRBV10-3,many,CAIRAGAGDDYGYTF,TGTGCCATCAGAGCTGGAGCAGGGGACGACTATGGCTACACCTTC
-,TRBJ2-3,TRBV5-6,-,CASSLSPPDTQYF,TGTGCCAGCAGCTTGAGTCCCCCGGATACGCAGTATTTT
TRBD1,TRBJ2-2,TRBV5-1,-,CASSSGTGPGELFF,TGCGCCAGCAGTTCCGGGACAGGGCCCGGGGAGCTGTTTTTT